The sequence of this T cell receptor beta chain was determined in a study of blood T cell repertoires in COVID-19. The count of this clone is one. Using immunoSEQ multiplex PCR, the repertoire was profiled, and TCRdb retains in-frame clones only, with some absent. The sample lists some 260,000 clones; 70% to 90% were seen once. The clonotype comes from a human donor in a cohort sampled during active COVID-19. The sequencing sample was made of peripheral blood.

The CDR3 sequence is CASSLDLIGRGLNYGYTF. CDR3 sequence (DNA): TGTGCCAGCAGCTTGGATCTGATTGGCAGGGGCCTTAACTATGGCTACACCTTC. V is TRBV5-6 and J is TRBJ1-2; D perhaps matches TRBD1 (6 bases). Trimming removed 0 bases at V and 1 base at J, with 19 bases between. This CDR3 has 18 residues. Germline CDR1 SGHDT, CDR2 YYEEEE.